These T cell receptor beta chains were read from a single sample in a study of vaccination effects on CD4 cells after COVID-19. Their recognized antigens are unknown. The assay was immunoSEQ multiplex PCR, and TCRdb's table has in-frame clones only and misses some. Here the sample spans more than 35,000 clones, approximately 70% being singletons. Sequenced here: CD4+ T cells from PBMCs cultured with a peptide pool, sampled before COVID-19 vaccination. Receptors originate from a human donor who had a prior SARS-CoV-2 infection. Both conserved end residues are part of each CDR3. The order of the fields is clone size, CDR3 length, V gene, D gene, J gene, CDR3 protein, CDR3 DNA. A D gene is named only where the DNA matches it firmly. The listing skips clone size in some rows; elsewhere it reads once, few, many or a size class.

NA,14,TRBV5-1,NA,TRBJ1-2,CASSQTGWDDGYTF,TGCGCCAGCAGCCAAACAGGGTGGGATGATGGCTACACCTTC
NA,11,TRBV20-1,TRBD1,TRBJ1-2,CSATRQGDYTF,TGCAGTGCGACCAGACAGGGGGACTACACCTTC
NA,13,TRBV30,NA,TRBJ2-3,CAWSVRRADTQYF,TGTGCCTGGAGTGTACGACGAGCAGATACGCAGTATTTT
few,16,TRBV5-1,NA,TRBJ2-2,CASSLEGSGRTGELFF,TGCGCCAGCAGCTTGGAGGGCAGCGGGCGGACCGGGGAGCTGTTTTTT
NA,16,TRBV19,NA,TRBJ1-1,CARVRARPRMNTEAFF,TGTGCCAGAGTGCGAGCCAGGCCAAGAATGAACACTGAAGCTTTCTTT
few,17,TRBV27,NA,TRBJ2-3,CASSYKGTDLPTDTQYF,TGTGCCAGCAGTTATAAAGGGACGGATCTACCCACAGATACGCAGTATTTT
few,15,TRBV18,TRBD1,TRBJ1-3,CASSPTGGNGNTIYF,TGTGCCAGCTCACCGACAGGGGGGAATGGAAACACCATATATTTT
NA,15,TRBV9,TRBD2,TRBJ2-1,CASSVSGGAFPEQFF,TGTGCCAGCAGCGTAAGCGGGGGGGCCTTTCCTGAGCAGTTCTTC
few,15,TRBV5-1,TRBD2,TRBJ2-7,CASSLGSSGGYEQYF,TGCGCCAGCAGCTTGGGTTCTAGCGGGGGCTACGAGCAGTACTTC
NA,14,TRBV5-1,TRBD1,TRBJ1-1,CASRDRPRKAEAFF,TGCGCCAGCAGGGACAGGCCTAGAAAGGCTGAAGCTTTCTTT
NA,18,TRBV11-3,TRBD2,TRBJ2-1,CASSLGAVGSGGLNEQFF,TGTGCCAGCAGCTTAGGGGCCGTAGGTAGCGGGGGTCTAAATGAGCAGTTCTTC
NA,13,TRBV3-1/TRBV3-2,NA,TRBJ1-2,CASSPRTGQGYTF,TGTGCCAGCAGCCCACGAACAGGTCAAGGCTACACCTTC
NA,15,TRBV5-1,TRBD1,TRBJ1-1,CASSSGTGVNTEAFF,TGCGCCAGCAGCTCCGGGACAGGGGTTAACACTGAAGCTTTCTTT
NA,14,TRBV2,NA,TRBJ1-3,CASSEVYSGNTIYF,TGTGCCAGCAGTGAAGTTTACTCTGGAAACACCATATATTTT
NA,13,TRBV7-2,NA,TRBJ2-5,CASTRPNKETQYF,TGTGCCAGTACACGGCCAAACAAAGAGACCCAGTACTTC
NA,13,TRBV18,NA,TRBJ1-2,CASSPQGYYGYTF,TGTGCCAGCTCACCTCAGGGATACTATGGCTACACCTTC
few,15,TRBV19,NA,TRBJ2-2,CASSIRAPNTGELFF,TGTGCCAGTAGTATACGCGCCCCGAACACCGGGGAGCTGTTTTTT
few,16,TRBV9,NA,TRBJ2-3,CASSVGVGDGTDTQYF,TGTGCCAGCAGCGTAGGGGTGGGAGACGGCACAGATACGCAGTATTTT
NA,14,TRBV5-6,NA,TRBJ1-1,CASSQIGGGTEAFF,TGTGCCAGCAGCCAAATAGGGGGTGGCACTGAAGCTTTCTTT
NA,16,TRBV5-1,NA,TRBJ1-1,CASSLGDRGPGTEAFF,TGCGCCAGCAGCTTAGGTGATCGGGGGCCGGGAACTGAAGCTTTCTTT
NA,14,TRBV2,TRBD2,TRBJ2-1,CASMRTSLYNEQFF,TGTGCCAGCATGAGGACTAGCCTCTACAATGAGCAGTTCTTC
NA,11,TRBV30,NA,TRBJ1-6,CAWSNNSPLHF,TGTGCCTGGAGTAATAATTCACCCCTCCACTTT
NA,16,TRBV6-1,TRBD1,TRBJ2-2,CASSDPPRQGTGELFF,TGTGCCAGCAGTGATCCCCCCCGACAGGGAACCGGGGAGCTGTTTTTT
NA,15,TRBV11-2,NA,TRBJ1-6,CASSPRFPYNSPLHF,TGTGCCAGCAGCCCCCGATTCCCATATAATTCACCCCTCCACTTT
NA,15,TRBV5-1,NA,TRBJ1-4,CASSSQGREGEKLFF,TGCGCCAGCAGCTCTCAGGGTCGCGAGGGTGAAAAACTGTTTTTT
NA,16,TRBV12-5,NA,TRBJ1-1,CASGKTGTPMNTEAFF,TGTGCTAGTGGTAAAACCGGGACTCCCATGAACACTGAAGCTTTCTTT
NA,13,TRBV5-1,NA,TRBJ2-5,CASSLDIGETQYF,TGCGCCAGCAGCTTGGATATTGGAGAGACCCAGTACTTC
many,10,TRBV2,NA,TRBJ2-6,CASGGNVLTF,TGTGCCAGCGGGGGGAACGTCCTGACTTTC
NA,12,TRBV18,NA,TRBJ2-3,CASSPDTDTQYF,TGTGCCAGCTCGCCCGACACAGATACGCAGTATTTT
NA,16,TRBV5-1,TRBD1,TRBJ2-7,CASSSLAGQGSYEQYF,TGCGCCAGCAGCTCCCTGGCGGGACAGGGCTCCTACGAGCAGTACTTC
NA,15,TRBV28,TRBD2,TRBJ2-7,CASRLAGISSYEQYF,TGTGCCAGCCGACTAGCGGGAATAAGCTCCTACGAGCAGTACTTC
few,12,TRBV7-2,NA,TRBJ2-3,CASSFEGATQYF,TGTGCCAGCAGCTTTGAGGGAGCGACGCAGTATTTT
NA,15,TRBV7-3,TRBD2,TRBJ2-7,CASSIRPGLVYEQYF,TGTGCCAGCAGCATACGACCGGGACTAGTCTACGAGCAGTACTTC
NA,14,TRBV19,NA,TRBJ2-2,CASTGVSSTGELFF,TGTGCCAGTACGGGGGTTAGTTCCACCGGGGAGCTGTTTTTT
NA,16,TRBV18,NA,TRBJ2-7,CASSPLAGLSSYEQYF,TGTGCCAGCTCACCACTGGCCGGGCTAAGCTCCTACGAGCAGTACTTC
NA,15,TRBV9,NA,TRBJ2-7,CASSVGPSDSYEQYF,TGTGCCAGCAGCGTAGGCCCTAGCGACTCCTACGAGCAGTACTTC
NA,11,TRBV20-1,NA,TRBJ2-3,CSAGGPDTQYF,TGCAGTGCCGGTGGGCCGGATACGCAGTATTTT
NA,15,TRBV7-3,NA,TRBJ1-1,CASSLTQGIPTEAFF,TGTGCCAGCAGCTTAACTCAGGGAATCCCCACTGAAGCTTTCTTT
NA,12,TRBV5-4,NA,TRBJ2-3,CASSLDTDTQYF,TGTGCCAGCAGCTTGGACACAGATACGCAGTATTTT
NA,12,TRBV28,NA,TRBJ2-1,CASSFHSNEQFF,TGTGCCAGCAGTTTTCATTCCAATGAGCAGTTCTTC
NA,12,TRBV29-1,NA,TRBJ1-1,CSAVGTGAEAFF,TGCAGCGCTGTAGGTACAGGAGCTGAAGCTTTCTTT
NA,15,TRBV2,TRBD1,TRBJ2-7,CASSATGGAFYEQYF,TGTGCCAGCAGCGCAACAGGGGGCGCCTTCTACGAGCAGTACTTC
NA,15,TRBV20-1,NA,TRBJ2-5,CSASDSSRGQETQYF,TGCAGTGCTAGTGATTCTTCGCGGGGTCAAGAGACCCAGTACTTC
NA,14,TRBV7-2,NA,TRBJ2-3,CASSFEQNTDTQYF,TGTGCCAGCAGCTTTGAGCAAAACACAGATACGCAGTATTTT
NA,14,TRBV7-2,NA,TRBJ2-5,CASSLSRGIGTQYF,TGTGCCAGCAGCCTTTCTCGGGGGATAGGGACCCAGTACTTC
few,15,TRBV6-6,TRBD2,TRBJ2-5,CASSLAGGVQETQYF,TGTGCCAGCAGTTTAGCGGGGGGGGTCCAAGAGACCCAGTACTTC
few,16,TRBV4-2,NA,TRBJ1-1,CASSQDPQIMNTEAFF,TGTGCCAGCAGCCAAGATCCCCAAATCATGAACACTGAAGCTTTCTTT
NA,13,TRBV6-7,NA,TRBJ2-7,CASSFRWDYEQYF,TGTGCCAGCAGTTTCCGATGGGACTACGAGCAGTACTTC
NA,13,TRBV20-1,NA,TRBJ1-5,CSASSGVEQPQHF,TGCAGTGCTAGTTCAGGGGTTGAGCAGCCCCAGCATTTT
NA,15,TRBV2,NA,TRBJ1-3,CASSQGLESGNTIYF,TGTGCCAGCAGCCAGGGTTTAGAATCCGGAAACACCATATATTTT